These T cell receptor beta chains were read from a single sample in a study of blood T cells in healthy people across ages. TCRdb fed the 5' RACE reads into MiXCR, producing one record per CDR3 protein. The sample shows roughly 730,000 distinct CDR3 sequences, around 50% of them seen only once. Sequenced sample: blood. The receptors stem from a middle-aged man in good health. CDR3s include the opening cysteine and the closing phenylalanine or tryptophan.

v_call: TRBV4-2; cdr3_length: 16; j_call: TRBJ1-4; cdr3_aa: CASSQDAARGDEKLFF
v_call: TRBV6-1; cdr3_length: 13; j_call: NA; cdr3_aa: CASTGTGVETQYF
v_call: TRBV10-3; cdr3_length: 13; j_call: TRBJ2-1; cdr3_aa: CAISDSSRDSTFF
v_call: TRBV27; cdr3_length: 16; j_call: TRBJ1-4; cdr3_aa: CASSRQGRGTNEKLFF
v_call: TRBV6-2/TRBV6-3; cdr3_length: 14; j_call: NA; cdr3_aa: CASTPGTGQETQYF
v_call: TRBV5-1; cdr3_length: 16; j_call: TRBJ2-3; cdr3_aa: CASSSARDRAADTQYF
v_call: TRBV10-3; cdr3_length: 13; j_call: TRBJ2-2; cdr3_aa: CAITPGNSGELFF
v_call: TRBV5-5; cdr3_length: 16; j_call: TRBJ1-4; cdr3_aa: CASSFMSVQRGEKLFF
v_call: TRBV7-2; cdr3_length: 15; j_call: TRBJ2-5; cdr3_aa: CASSLGDAIGETQYF
v_call: TRBV29-1; cdr3_length: 14; j_call: TRBJ1-2; cdr3_aa: CSVELTSPHYGYTF
v_call: TRBV11-1; cdr3_length: 16; j_call: TRBJ2-7; cdr3_aa: CASSLRPSGSRDEQYF
v_call: TRBV20-1; cdr3_length: 18; j_call: TRBJ2-7; cdr3_aa: CSARDAGWARGKGYEQYF
v_call: TRBV21-1; cdr3_length: 14; j_call: TRBJ2-2; cdr3_aa: CASRADRNTGELFF
v_call: TRBV27; cdr3_length: 15; j_call: TRBJ2-3; cdr3_aa: CASSLRRGGKDTQYF
v_call: TRBV11-2; cdr3_length: 14; j_call: TRBJ2-4; cdr3_aa: CASKGGLAKNIQYF
v_call: TRBV7-3; cdr3_length: 17; j_call: TRBJ2-3; cdr3_aa: CASSLVGAGGSFDTQYF
v_call: TRBV7-2; cdr3_length: 14; j_call: TRBJ2-3; cdr3_aa: CASSLAQRTDTQYF
v_call: TRBV28; cdr3_length: 11; j_call: TRBJ1-2; cdr3_aa: CASSFGHGYTF
v_call: TRBV14; cdr3_length: 16; j_call: TRBJ1-1; cdr3_aa: CASSPRARASRPEAFF
v_call: TRBV5-1; cdr3_length: 14; j_call: TRBJ2-2; cdr3_aa: CASSLGSATGELFF
v_call: TRBV7-2; cdr3_length: 14; j_call: TRBJ2-1; cdr3_aa: CASSVSRDNNEQFF
v_call: TRBV28; cdr3_length: 14; j_call: TRBJ1-2; cdr3_aa: CASRDTDRGYGYTF
v_call: TRBV14; cdr3_length: 14; j_call: TRBJ1-4; cdr3_aa: CASSRGAGNEKLFF
v_call: TRBV27; cdr3_length: 13; j_call: TRBJ2-6; cdr3_aa: CASSLWGANVLTF
v_call: TRBV7-8; cdr3_length: 15; j_call: TRBJ2-3; cdr3_aa: CASSPDPLGTDTQYF
v_call: TRBV7-3; cdr3_length: 13; j_call: TRBJ2-5; cdr3_aa: CASSWGSQETQYF
v_call: TRBV7-2; cdr3_length: 13; j_call: TRBJ2-5; cdr3_aa: CASSPGVSETQYF
v_call: TRBV30; cdr3_length: 13; j_call: TRBJ1-2; cdr3_aa: CAWMDIRKDGYTF
v_call: TRBV6-2/TRBV6-3; cdr3_length: 14; j_call: TRBJ2-7; cdr3_aa: CASSYDRGSYEQYF
v_call: TRBV12-3/TRBV12-4; cdr3_length: 14; j_call: TRBJ1-1; cdr3_aa: CASSSSDRNTEAFF
v_call: TRBV10-3; cdr3_length: 16; j_call: TRBJ2-4; cdr3_aa: CAISESRQSNNREQYF
v_call: TRBV7-6; cdr3_length: 15; j_call: TRBJ2-1; cdr3_aa: CASSLGSGAVNEQFF
v_call: TRBV10-3; cdr3_length: 14; j_call: TRBJ1-2; cdr3_aa: CAISAPDRGDGYTF
v_call: TRBV9; cdr3_length: 14; j_call: TRBJ2-7; cdr3_aa: CASSVDGTNGEQYF
v_call: TRBV10-3; cdr3_length: 16; j_call: TRBJ1-3; cdr3_aa: CAISRDSSFSGNTIYF
v_call: TRBV14; cdr3_length: 15; j_call: TRBJ1-6; cdr3_aa: CASSQDGGGNSPLHF
v_call: TRBV29-1; cdr3_length: 12; j_call: TRBJ1-6; cdr3_aa: CSGGDQGSPLHF
v_call: TRBV12-3/TRBV12-4; cdr3_length: 12; j_call: TRBJ1-2; cdr3_aa: CASTKQSDGYTF
v_call: TRBV7-2; cdr3_length: 14; j_call: TRBJ2-7; cdr3_aa: CASSLGSDSYEQYF
v_call: TRBV5-1; cdr3_length: 15; j_call: TRBJ1-1; cdr3_aa: CASSATRTANTEAFF
v_call: TRBV20-1; cdr3_length: 10; j_call: TRBJ1-2; cdr3_aa: CSAPLGGYTF
v_call: TRBV12-3/TRBV12-4; cdr3_length: 14; j_call: TRBJ2-7; cdr3_aa: CASSSRGGPYEQYF
v_call: TRBV9; cdr3_length: 16; j_call: TRBJ2-5; cdr3_aa: CASSPRTSGSGETQYF
v_call: TRBV12-3/TRBV12-4; cdr3_length: 11; j_call: TRBJ1-1; cdr3_aa: CASSPSTEAFF
v_call: TRBV12-3/TRBV12-4; cdr3_length: 17; j_call: TRBJ2-3; cdr3_aa: CASSPSLGRGRTDTQYF
v_call: TRBV10-2; cdr3_length: 15; j_call: TRBJ2-5; cdr3_aa: CASRSRNGNQETQYF
v_call: TRBV14; cdr3_length: 13; j_call: TRBJ2-5; cdr3_aa: CASSQDLRDYLYF
v_call: TRBV11-1; cdr3_length: 14; j_call: TRBJ2-3; cdr3_aa: CASKWTGATDTQYF
v_call: TRBV5-1; cdr3_length: 16; j_call: TRBJ2-3; cdr3_aa: CASSPERRGGTDTQYF